One sample yielded the 28 T cell receptor beta chains listed below, sequenced in a study of T-cell memory formation after mild COVID-19. TCRdb reprocessed the 5' RACE reads via MiXCR and lists one record per CDR3 protein. The sample has over 9,500 distinct CDR3 sequences, 13% to 15% seen once; the top ten hold approximately 50%. The sample taken for sequencing was PBMCs or a T cell subset sorted from them (not recorded which). The receptor set was obtained from a man aged 18 to 29 who had mild COVID-19 (a few samples of this study predate the infection). Cell type and time point are not known.

The table lists this clonotype with many counts. The rearrangement links TRBV7-8 to TRBJ1-2; 8 positions agree with TRBD1. CDR3 length: 15 amino acids. With 5 bases clipped from V and 4 bases from J, the junction kept 9 bases outside the gene matches. CDR1 and CDR2 from the germline V gene are SGHVS and FQNEAQ. The CDR3 protein is CASSAPPGTGYGYTF. Written as DNA, the CDR3 is TGTGCCAGCAGCGCGCCCCCCGGGACAGGCTATGGCTACACCTTC.

In this sample, this clonotype turned up many times. The chain links TRBV5-1 to TRBJ2-7; D ambiguous. Germline CDR1 is SGHRS and CDR2 is YFSETQ. This CDR3 region has 13 residues. Trimming removed 0 bases at V and 4 bases at J, with 8 bases between. The CDR3 is CASSLDLEYEQYF. As DNA, the CDR3 is TGCGCCAGCAGCTTGGACCTCGAATACGAGCAGTACTTC. Together with reference TRBV5-1 and TRBJ2-7, the CDR3 gives the full variable domain: KAGVTQTPRYLIKTRGQQVTLSCSPISGHRSVSWYQQTPGQGLQFLFEYFSETQRNKGNFPGRFSGRQFSNSRSEMNVSTLELGDSALYLCASSLDLEYEQYFGPGTRLTVT.

This clonotype has at least ten counts. The chain is built from TRBV6-2 or TRBV6-3 and TRBJ2-1, with D perhaps TRBD1 (5 bases). The V gene lost 5 bases and the J gene lost 7 bases, with 15 bases spanning the gap. CDR1 and CDR2 (germline): MNHEY, SVGEGT. This CDR3 contains 14 residues. The CDR3 loop reads CASSLQGEGNEQFF. In nucleotides, the CDR3 is TGTGCCAGCAGTCTGCAGGGTGAAGGGAATGAGCAGTTCTTC.

This clonotype was detected only a few times. This rearrangement joins TRBV10-3 to TRBJ2-7, with 8 bases aligning to TRBD1. Germline V gene data show CDR1 as ENHRY and CDR2 as SYGVKD. The trim removed 6 bases at V and 2 bases at J, leaving 6 bases unmatched. The CDR3 totals 14 residues. The CDR3 sequence is CAISEDRETYEQYF. The CDR3 DNA reads TGTGCCATCAGCGAGGACAGGGAAACCTACGAGCAGTACTTC.

The V gene is TRBV20-1, the J gene TRBJ2-5, with D perhaps matching TRBD2 (5 bases). V was pared by 3 bases and J by 0 bases, with 14 bases between. Germline CDR1 reads DFQATT; CDR2 reads SNEGSKA (reference sequence). The CDR3 runs 15 residues. CDR3 in amino acids: CSASPERSYQETQYF. The DNA of the CDR3 is TGCAGTGCTAGCCCCGAGCGGAGTTACCAAGAGACCCAGTACTTC.

This clonotype showed up many times. The chain recombines TRBV6-5 with TRBJ1-1, with TRBD1 matching 9 bases. CDR1 and CDR2 (germline): MNHEY, SVGAGI. With V trimmed by 6 bases and J by 5 bases, 7 bases remained unmatched. The CDR3 is made up of 14 amino acids. The DNA of the CDR3 is TGTGCCAGCAGCAGACAGGGGGAGTGGACTGAAGCTTTCTTT. This encodes CASSRQGEWTEAFF.

This clonotype was observed at least ten times. The chain employs TRBV5-1 and TRBJ2-7; D not certain. Germline lookup yields CDR1 SGHRS and CDR2 YFSETQ. The V end lost 4 bases, the J end lost 3 bases, and 11 bases lay between the germline ends. The CDR3 length is 13 residues. CDR3 residues: CASSLHGFYEQYF. CDR3 bases: TGCGCCAGCAGCCTCCATGGGTTCTACGAGCAGTACTTC.

The chain has TRBV2 and TRBJ2-1, with D possibly being TRBD2 (7 bases). The CDR3 has 14 amino acids. Germline CDR1 and CDR2: SNHLY and FYNNEI. The germline V and J ends were trimmed by 2 bases and 8 bases, with 13 bases remaining between them. CDR3 coding DNA: TGTGCCAGCAGTGAATCCTGGGAGGGGGATGAGCAGTTCTTC. As protein: CASSESWEGDEQFF.

The chain joins TRBV24-1 to TRBJ2-1, with a possible D match to TRBD2 (6 bases). CDR3 size: 14 residues. V shed 4 bases and J shed 12 bases, with 18 bases lying between them. Germline CDR1 KGHDR, CDR2 SFDVKD. The chain's CDR3 is CATSDIAERGGQFF. The CDR3 DNA reads as TGTGCCACCAGTGACATAGCGGAGAGAGGTGGGCAGTTCTTC.

The sample holds many counts of this clonotype. The genes are TRBV20-1 and TRBJ2-2, with 15 nucleotides matching TRBD2. V lost 3 bases and J lost 7; bases outside the gene matches: 6. The CDR3 has 16 amino acids. The germline V gene has CDR1 DFQATT and CDR2 SNEGSKA (reference sequence). Here the CDR3 DNA reads TGCAGTGCTAGCGGACTAGCGGGGGGGCAAGTCGGGGAGCTGTTTTTT. It codes for CSASGLAGGQVGELFF.

This clonotype was seen a few times. The CDR3 bases are TGTGCCAGCAGTTTGTTCCCGGGACAAAGGAATTCATGGGAGCTGTTTTTT. It translates to CASSLFPGQRNSWELFF. V is TRBV27 and J is TRBJ2-2; weak D call: TRBD1 (6 bases). Germline V gene data show CDR1 as MNHEY and CDR2 as SMNVEV (reference sequence). Trimming left V 3 bases short and J 9 bases short, with 23 bases between. This CDR3 contains 17 residues.

In its sample, this clonotype was seen a few times. The chain uses TRBV12-2 and TRBJ2-7; the table calls TRBD2, which could not be checked here. TRBV12-2 is a pseudogene. The CDR3 consists of 16 residues. The CDR3 DNA sequence: TGTGCAAGTCGCTCACCAGGGACTAGCGGGGACTACGAGCAGTACGTC. Amino acids: CASRSPGTSGDYEQYV.

This clonotype was counted ten times or more. This chain links TRBV7-3 with TRBJ1-6; D uncertain. The CDR3 covers 13 residues. The germline gives CDR1 SGHTA, CDR2 FQGTGA. V lost 0 bases and J lost 10, with 7 bases in between. In DNA, the CDR3 is TGTGCCAGCAGCTTAACCTCGGAATCACCCCTCCACTTT. Translating gives CASSLTSESPLHF.

This clonotype has at least ten counts. The genes are TRBV6-1 and TRBJ1-5, with TRBD1 matching 7 bases. The CDR3 has 15 amino acids. Unmatched junction bases numbered 8, after V lost 3 bases and J lost 6 bases. The germline CDR1 and CDR2 sequences are MNHNS and SASEGT. CDR3 amino acids: CASSDYRGYGQPQHF. The DNA for the CDR3 is TGTGCCAGCAGTGACTACAGGGGATACGGTCAGCCCCAGCATTTT.

This clonotype has a count of ten or more. CDR3 loop: CASSLGSGGAASTDTQYF. CDR3 bases: TGTGCCAGCAGCTTAGGTAGCGGGGGGGCTGCTAGCACAGATACGCAGTATTTT. This chain joins TRBV7-8 and TRBJ2-3, with 11 bases matching TRBD2. This CDR3 comprises 18 residues. CDR1 is SGHVS, CDR2 FQNEAQ, per germline. V was pared by 1 base and J by 0 bases, with 6 bases of the junction left unmatched. The variable domain in full, with the rest retrieved from reference TRBV7-8 and TRBJ2-3, is GAGVSQSPRYKVAKRGQDVALRCDPISGHVSLFWYQQALGQGPEFLTYFQNEAQLDKSGLPSDRFFAERPEGSVSTLKIQRTQQEDSAVYLCASSLGSGGAASTDTQYFGPGTRLTVL.

There are a few counts of this clonotype. The rearrangement uses TRBV7-3 and TRBJ2-7, with unresolved D. Looked up from germline, CDR1 is SGHTA and CDR2 is FQGTGA. V lost 5 bases, J lost 3 bases, and 17 bases lay in between. CDR3 length: 15 amino acids. This CDR3 is CASSLRTVNLYEQYV. The CDR3 DNA sequence: TGTGCCAGCAGCCTCCGCACAGTCAATCTCTACGAGCAGTACGTC.

This clonotype showed up many times. The chain recombines TRBV9 with TRBJ2-3; D is undetermined. The CDR3 spans 16 residues. Germline CDR1 SGDLS, CDR2 YYNGEE. Trimming cost V 1 base and J 2 bases, with 14 bases left between them. CDR3 nucleotide sequence: TGTGCCAGCAGCGTACTCGCGGCGGCACTCACAGATACGCAGTATTTT. Translation: CASSVLAAALTDTQYF.

At least ten counts were recorded for this clonotype. The rearrangement joins TRBV3-1 to TRBJ2-7; unclear D gene. Per germline, CDR1 LGHDT and CDR2 YNNKEL (reference sequence). The ends were cut back, 4 bases at V and 7 bases at J, with 14 bases in the middle. The length of the CDR3 is 13 residues. Written as DNA, the CDR3 is TGTGCCAGCAGCCCAAGTCCCTTTGGTGAGCAGTACGTC. Translation gives CASSPSPFGEQYV.

This clonotype was found many times. The chain is built from TRBV30 and TRBJ2-2; D is uncertain. Deletions cut 2 bases from V and 5 bases from J, with 9 bases between. Germline values: CDR1 GTSNPN, CDR2 SVGIG (reference sequence). The CDR3 covers 13 residues. The CDR3 loop is CAWSWGWTGELFF. The DNA for the CDR3 is TGTGCCTGGAGTTGGGGTTGGACCGGGGAGCTGTTTTTT.

The V call is TRBV11-2, the J call TRBJ1-4, with D possibly matching TRBD1 (6 bases). V dropped 7 bases and J dropped 3 bases, with 21 bases sitting between them. This CDR3 region has 17 residues. CDR1 and CDR2 (germline): SGHAT, FQNNGV. Here the CDR3 reads CASTTYRERGANEKLFF. The CDR3 DNA reads as TGTGCCAGCACCACGTACAGGGAACGGGGGGCTAATGAAAAACTGTTTTTT.

This clonotype was seen many times. This sequence joins TRBV6-5 and TRBJ2-1, with TRBD2 matching 11 bases. The CDR3 covers 16 residues. Germline CDR1 reads MNHEY; CDR2 reads SVGAGI. J lost 4 bases, V lost 0 bases, and 2 bases had no gene match. The CDR3 loop is CASSYSPSGGYNEQFF. In DNA form, the CDR3 reads TGTGCCAGCAGTTACTCGCCTAGCGGGGGGTACAATGAGCAGTTCTTC.

The chain carries TRBV7-9 and TRBJ1-4; D ambiguous. Looked up from germline, CDR1 is SEHNR and CDR2 is FQNEAQ (reference sequence). V was shortened by 5 bases and J by 0 bases, with 7 bases between the two germline ends. The CDR3 runs 14 residues. In DNA, the CDR3 is TGTGCCAGCAGCCGAGAAACAACTAATGAAAAACTGTTTTTT. It is translated as CASSRETTNEKLFF.

This clonotype was seen only a few times. This rearrangement joins TRBV20-1 to TRBJ2-7; 7 bases are a match to TRBD1. CDR3 length equals 14 residues. V gave up 3 bases and J gave up 2 bases; unmatched junction bases: 7. The germline V gene has CDR1 DFQATT and CDR2 SNEGSKA (reference sequence). The CDR3 region has the DNA TGCAGTGCTAGTGAGACAGGGATAACCTACGAGCAGTACTTC. This sequence encodes CSASETGITYEQYF.

This clonotype was detected many times. The V and J genes are TRBV28 and TRBJ2-5; TRBD2 matches 10 bases. The CDR3 extends over 17 amino acids. With 1 base clipped from V and 1 base from J, the junction kept 6 bases outside the gene matches. The germline V gene has CDR1 MDHEN and CDR2 SYDVKM. CDR3 DNA sequence: TGTGCCAGCAGTTTATCGTTCCTAGCGGGGGCCCAAGAGACCCAGTACTTC. Translated: CASSLSFLAGAQETQYF.

This clonotype has at least ten counts. The chain carries TRBV7-3 and TRBJ2-2, with TRBD1 identical over 9 bases. V lost 5 bases to trimming and J lost 5 bases; unmatched junction nucleotides: 9. The CDR3 is made up of 16 amino acids. Per germline, CDR1 SGHTA and CDR2 FQGTGA. CDR3 coding DNA: TGTGCCAGCAGCCATATCGGGACAGGGATAACCGGGGAGCTGTTTTTT. Translated: CASSHIGTGITGELFF.

This clonotype occurred many times. J is TRBJ2-1 and V is TRBV7-9; 9 nucleotides match TRBD1. J lost 2 bases, V lost 3 bases, and 23 bases had no gene match. Germline CDR1 is SEHNR and CDR2 is FQNEAQ (reference sequence). This CDR3 is 22 amino acids long. In DNA form, the CDR3 reads TGTGCCAGCAGCTTGGTGGGGACAGGGTCCCCCTACTCCTACAATCCCTACAATGAGCAGTTCTTC. Amino acids: CASSLVGTGSPYSYNPYNEQFF.

The chain has TRBV27 and TRBJ1-6, with D possibly being TRBD1 (5 bases). The CDR3 is 13 residues long. Per germline, CDR1 MNHEY and CDR2 SMNVEV (reference sequence). The V gene lost 4 bases and the J gene lost 8 bases, with 9 bases spanning the gap. The CDR3 sequence: CASSSRQYSPLHF. In DNA form, the CDR3 reads TGTGCCAGCAGTTCGCGACAGTATTCACCCCTCCACTTT.

This clonotype was observed many times. The rearrangement links TRBV3-1 to TRBJ2-2; D call uncertain. Trimming cost V 1 base and J 0 bases, with 15 bases left between them. The CDR3 spans 18 residues. Germline loops: CDR1 LGHDT, CDR2 YNNKEL (reference sequence). CDR3 sequence reads: CASSQAITVTANTGELFF. DNA for the CDR3: TGTGCCAGCAGCCAAGCGATTACGGTGACCGCGAACACCGGGGAGCTGTTTTTT.